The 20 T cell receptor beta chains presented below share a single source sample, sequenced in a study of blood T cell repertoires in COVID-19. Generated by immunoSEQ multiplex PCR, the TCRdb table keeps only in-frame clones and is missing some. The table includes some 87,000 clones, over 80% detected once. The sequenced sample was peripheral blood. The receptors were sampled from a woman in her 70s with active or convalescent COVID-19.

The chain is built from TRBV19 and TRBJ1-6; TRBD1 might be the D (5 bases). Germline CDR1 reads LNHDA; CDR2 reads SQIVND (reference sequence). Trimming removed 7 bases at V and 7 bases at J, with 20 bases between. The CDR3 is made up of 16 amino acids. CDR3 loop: CASKMGTGSGNSPLHF. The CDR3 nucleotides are TGTGCCAGTAAAATGGGTACAGGCAGCGGGAATTCACCCCTCCACTTT. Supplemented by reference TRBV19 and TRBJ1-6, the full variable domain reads DGGITQSPKYLFRKEGQNVTLSCEQNLNHDAMYWYRQDPGQGLRLIYYSQIVNDFQKGDIAEGYSVSREKKESFPLTVTSAQKNPTAFYLCASKMGTGSGNSPLHFGNGTRLTVT.

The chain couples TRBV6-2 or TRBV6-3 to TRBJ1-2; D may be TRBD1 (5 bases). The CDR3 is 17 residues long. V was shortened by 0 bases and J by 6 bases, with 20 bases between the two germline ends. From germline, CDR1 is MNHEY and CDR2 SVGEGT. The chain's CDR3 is CASSYSSKEVPGDGYTF. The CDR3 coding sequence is TGTGCCAGCAGTTACTCGAGTAAGGAGGTCCCGGGGGATGGCTACACCTTC.

The DNA for the CDR3 is TGTGCCAGCAGCTTAGCGACCGACAAAAACTATGGCTACACCTTC. Its translation is CASSLATDKNYGYTF. The chain employs TRBV11-2 and TRBJ1-2; D not certain. The CDR3 loop spans 15 amino acids. The germline gives CDR1 SGHAT, CDR2 FQNNGV. V was clipped by 1 base and J by 2 bases, with 11 bases between them.

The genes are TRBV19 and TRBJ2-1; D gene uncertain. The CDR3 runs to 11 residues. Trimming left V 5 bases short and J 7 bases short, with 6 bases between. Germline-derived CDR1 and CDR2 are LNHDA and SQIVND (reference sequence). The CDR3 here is CASSHENEQFF. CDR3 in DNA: TGTGCCAGTAGTCACGAGAATGAGCAGTTCTTC.

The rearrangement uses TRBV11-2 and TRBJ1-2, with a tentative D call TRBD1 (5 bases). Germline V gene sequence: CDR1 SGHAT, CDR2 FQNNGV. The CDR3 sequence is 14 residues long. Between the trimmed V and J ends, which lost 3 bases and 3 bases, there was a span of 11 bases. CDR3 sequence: CASSFVRGDYGYTF. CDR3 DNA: TGTGCCAGCAGCTTTGTGCGGGGGGACTATGGCTACACCTTC.

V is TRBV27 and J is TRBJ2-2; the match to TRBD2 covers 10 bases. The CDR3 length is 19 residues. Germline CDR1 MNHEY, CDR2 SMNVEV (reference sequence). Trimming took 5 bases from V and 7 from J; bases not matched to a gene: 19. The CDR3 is CASSLMTQRGGLENGELFF. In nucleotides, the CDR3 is TGTGCCAGCAGTCTCATGACTCAGCGGGGGGGCCTCGAAAACGGGGAGCTGTTTTTT.

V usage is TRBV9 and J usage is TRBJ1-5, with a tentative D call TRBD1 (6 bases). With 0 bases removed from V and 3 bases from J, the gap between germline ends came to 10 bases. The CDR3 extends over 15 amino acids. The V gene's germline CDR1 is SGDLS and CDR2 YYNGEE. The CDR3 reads CASSVGEGVNQPQHF. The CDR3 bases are TGTGCCAGCAGCGTAGGGGAGGGGGTCAATCAGCCCCAGCATTTT.

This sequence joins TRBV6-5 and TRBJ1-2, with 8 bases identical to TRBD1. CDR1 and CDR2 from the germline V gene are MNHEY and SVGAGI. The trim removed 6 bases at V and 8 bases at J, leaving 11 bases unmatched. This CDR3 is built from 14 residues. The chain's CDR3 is CASRVPGGLGGYTF. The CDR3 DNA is TGTGCCAGCAGGGTTCCAGGGGGCCTAGGCGGCTACACCTTC.

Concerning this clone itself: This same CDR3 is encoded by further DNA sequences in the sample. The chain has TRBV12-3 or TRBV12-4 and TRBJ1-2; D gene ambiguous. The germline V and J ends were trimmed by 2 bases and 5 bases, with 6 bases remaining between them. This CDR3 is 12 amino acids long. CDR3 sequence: CASSLTGYGYTF. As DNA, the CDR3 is TGTGCCAGCAGTTTAACGGGGTATGGCTACACCTTC.

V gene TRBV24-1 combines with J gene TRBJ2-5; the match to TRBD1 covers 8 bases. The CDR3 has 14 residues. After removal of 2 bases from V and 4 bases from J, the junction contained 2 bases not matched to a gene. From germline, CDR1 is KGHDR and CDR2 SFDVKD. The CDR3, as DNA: TGTGCCACCAGTGATTCCGGACAGGGAGAGACCCAGTACTTC. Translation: CATSDSGQGETQYF.

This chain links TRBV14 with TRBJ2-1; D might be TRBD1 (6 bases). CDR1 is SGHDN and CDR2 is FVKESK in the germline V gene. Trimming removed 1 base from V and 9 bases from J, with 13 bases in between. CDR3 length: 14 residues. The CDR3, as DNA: TGTGCCAGCAGCCAAGTAGGACCCAGGGGTGAGCAGTTCTTC. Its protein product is CASSQVGPRGEQFF.

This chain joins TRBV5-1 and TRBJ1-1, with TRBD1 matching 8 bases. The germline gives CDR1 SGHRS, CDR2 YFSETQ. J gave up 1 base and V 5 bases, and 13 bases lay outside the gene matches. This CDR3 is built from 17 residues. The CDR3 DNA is TGCGCCAGCAGTTTAAGAACAGGGGGAGGAGGGAACACTGAAGCTTTCTTT. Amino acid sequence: CASSLRTGGGGNTEAFF. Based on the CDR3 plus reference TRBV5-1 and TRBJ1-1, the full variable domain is KAGVTQTPRYLIKTRGQQVTLSCSPISGHRSVSWYQQTPGQGLQFLFEYFSETQRNKGNFPGRFSGRQFSNSRSEMNVSTLELGDSALYLCASSLRTGGGGNTEAFFGQGTRLTVV.

The CDR3 here is CASGLKNIQYF. CDR3 DNA: TGTGCCAGCGGACTCAAAAACATTCAGTACTTC. The chain employs TRBV2 and TRBJ2-4; tentative D call: TRBD2 (5 bases). The CDR3 covers 11 residues. Germline CDR1 is SNHLY and CDR2 is FYNNEI. V shed 8 bases and J shed 3 bases, with 5 bases lying between them.

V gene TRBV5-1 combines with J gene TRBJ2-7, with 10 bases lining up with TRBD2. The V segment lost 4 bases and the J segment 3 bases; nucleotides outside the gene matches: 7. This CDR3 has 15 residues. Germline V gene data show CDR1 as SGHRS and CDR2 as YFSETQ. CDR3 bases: TGCGCCAGCAGCCCGGGAGCGGGGGGGATCTACGAGCAGTACTTC. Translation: CASSPGAGGIYEQYF.

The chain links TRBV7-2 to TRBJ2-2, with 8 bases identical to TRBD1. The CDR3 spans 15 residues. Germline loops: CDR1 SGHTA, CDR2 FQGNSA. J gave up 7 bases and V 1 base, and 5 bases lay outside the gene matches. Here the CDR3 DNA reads TGTGCCAGCAGCTTAGGACAGGGGATAGGCGGGGAGCTGTTTTTT. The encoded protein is CASSLGQGIGGELFF.

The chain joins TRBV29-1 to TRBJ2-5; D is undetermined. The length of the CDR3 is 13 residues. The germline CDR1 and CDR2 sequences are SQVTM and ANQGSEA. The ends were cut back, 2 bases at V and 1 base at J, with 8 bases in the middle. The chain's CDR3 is CSVEKSLQETQYF. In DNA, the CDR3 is TGCAGCGTTGAAAAGAGCCTCCAAGAGACCCAGTACTTC. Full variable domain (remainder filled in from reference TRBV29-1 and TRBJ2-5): SAVISQKPSRDICQRGTSLTIQCQVDSQVTMMFWYRQQPGQSLTLIATANQGSEATYESGFVIDKFPISRPNLTFSTLTVSNMSPEDSSIYLCSVEKSLQETQYFGPGTRLLVL.

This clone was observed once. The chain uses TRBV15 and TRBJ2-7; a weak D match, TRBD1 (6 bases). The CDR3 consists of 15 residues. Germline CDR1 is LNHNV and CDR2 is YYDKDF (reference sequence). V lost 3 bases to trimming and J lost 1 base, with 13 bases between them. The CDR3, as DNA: TGTGCCACCAGCAGGGCCCTGGACAGTTCCTACGAGCAGTACTTC. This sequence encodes CATSRALDSSYEQYF.

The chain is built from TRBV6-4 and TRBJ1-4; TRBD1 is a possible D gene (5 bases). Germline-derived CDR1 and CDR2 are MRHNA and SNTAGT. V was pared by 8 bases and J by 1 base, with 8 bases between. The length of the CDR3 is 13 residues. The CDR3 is CASVRVTNEKLFF. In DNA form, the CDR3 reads TGTGCCAGCGTCAGGGTAACTAATGAAAAACTGTTTTTT.

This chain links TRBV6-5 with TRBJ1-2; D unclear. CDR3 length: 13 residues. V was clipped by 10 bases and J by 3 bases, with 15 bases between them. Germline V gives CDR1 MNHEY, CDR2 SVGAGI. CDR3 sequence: CATRETTDYGYTF. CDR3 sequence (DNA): TGTGCCACCCGGGAGACCACGGACTATGGCTACACCTTC.

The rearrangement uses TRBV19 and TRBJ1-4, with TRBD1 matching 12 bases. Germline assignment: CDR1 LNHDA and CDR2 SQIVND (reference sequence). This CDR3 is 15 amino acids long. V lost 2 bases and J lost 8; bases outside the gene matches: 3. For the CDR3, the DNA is TGTGCCAGTAGTATATCCGGGACAGGGGGCGAAAAACTGTTTTTT. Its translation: CASSISGTGGEKLFF.